The next 4 T cell receptor beta chains were all read from a single sample in a study of cytomegalovirus exposure and HLA in healthy donors. Only in-frame clones appear in the TCRdb table, and some are missing; sequencing was by immunoSEQ multiplex PCR. The sample lists about 160,000 clones, approximately 96% occurring once. The specimen was PBMCs. These receptor sequences come from a woman under 30 in good health and CMV-seronegative.

The chain links TRBV4-1 to TRBJ2-2; D is uncertain. Germline V CDR1 and CDR2: MGHRA, YSYEKL. Trimming stripped 2 bases from V and 0 bases from J, with 13 bases between. The CDR3 covers 17 residues. CDR3 coding DNA: TGCGCCAGCAGCCAATACGTGAAACTTGCGAACACCGGGGAGCTGTTTTTT. It translates to CASSQYVKLANTGELFF.

A single count supports this clone. This chain uses TRBV19 with TRBJ1-2, with D unclear. V shed 3 bases and J shed 4 bases, with 15 bases lying between them. This CDR3 spans 15 amino acids. The germline gives CDR1 LNHDA, CDR2 SQIVND (reference sequence). CDR3 in DNA: TGTGCCAGTAGTATGGGAGGGTCGAAGAGCTATGGCTACACCTTC. Translation: CASSMGGSKSYGYTF.

The gene calls are TRBV7-2 and TRBJ2-7, with D possibly being TRBD1 (5 bases). Germline V gene lookup returns CDR1 SGHTA and CDR2 FQGNSA. The CDR3 length is 14 residues. Trimming shortened V by 1 base and J by 2 bases, and 9 bases separated the two germline ends. The CDR3 is CASSLEIGAYEQYF. The CDR3, as DNA: TGTGCCAGCAGCTTAGAGATAGGGGCCTACGAGCAGTACTTC.

The V gene is TRBV7-9, the J gene TRBJ2-7; D remains unclear. CDR1 is SEHNR and CDR2 is FQNEAQ in the germline V gene (reference sequence). Trimming removed 5 bases from V and 0 bases from J, with 8 bases in between. The CDR3 is made up of 13 amino acids. CDR3 bases: TGTGCCAGCAGCCCGACAACCTCCTACGAGCAGTACTTC. Encoded protein: CASSPTTSYEQYF. Combining the CDR3 with reference TRBV7-9 and TRBJ2-7 gives the whole variable domain DTGVSQNPRHKITKRGQNVTFRCDPISEHNRLYWYRQTLGQGPEFLTYFQNEAQLEKSRLLSDRFSAERPKGSFSTLEIQRTEQGDSAMYLCASSPTTSYEQYFGPGTRLTVT.